The present TCR beta chain was sequenced within a study of beta chain features in type 1 diabetes. Study results and limitations: Shortening of TCRB CDR3s, moderate but significant, appeared in all four CD4+ subsets of Type 1 diabetes patients.

CDR3 length: 12 amino acids. Trimming cost V 5 bases and J 10 bases, with 12 bases left between them. Germline V lookup: CDR1 SGHTA, CDR2 FQGNSA. On this clone: The antigen is unknown.

The whole isolated RNA underwent reverse transcription, so sequencing captured expressed TCRB transcripts. Some clones are missing from TCRdb's copy, which holds only in-frame ones; the method was immunoSEQ multiplex PCR. The data contain approximately 600,000 clones, 9.5% to 15% of them seen just once; the ten biggest clones take up around 0.12%. This TCR was sampled from a man aged 30 to 45 with type 1 diabetes. The chain recombines TRBV7-2 with TRBJ1-5; TRBD1 is a possible D gene (6 bases). The sample consisted of naive CD4+ T cells from blood. The CDR3 protein is CASSTLQGPQHF. The CDR3 DNA sequence: TGTGCCAGCAGCACCCTACAGGGCCCCCAGCATTTT.